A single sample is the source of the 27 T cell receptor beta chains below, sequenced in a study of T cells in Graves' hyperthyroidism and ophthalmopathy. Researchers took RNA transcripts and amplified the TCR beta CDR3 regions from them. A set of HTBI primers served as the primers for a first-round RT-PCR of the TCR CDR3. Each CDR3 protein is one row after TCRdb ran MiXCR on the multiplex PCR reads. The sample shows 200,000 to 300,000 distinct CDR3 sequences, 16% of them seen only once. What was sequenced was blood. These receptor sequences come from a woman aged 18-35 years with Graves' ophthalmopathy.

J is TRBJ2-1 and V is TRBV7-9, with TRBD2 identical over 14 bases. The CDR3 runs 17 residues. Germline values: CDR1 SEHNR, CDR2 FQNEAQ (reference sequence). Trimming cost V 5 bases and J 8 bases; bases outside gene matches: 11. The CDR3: CASSHLGTSGSKYEQFF. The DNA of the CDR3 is TGTGCCAGCAGCCATCTCGGGACTAGCGGGAGTAAGTATGAGCAGTTCTTC.

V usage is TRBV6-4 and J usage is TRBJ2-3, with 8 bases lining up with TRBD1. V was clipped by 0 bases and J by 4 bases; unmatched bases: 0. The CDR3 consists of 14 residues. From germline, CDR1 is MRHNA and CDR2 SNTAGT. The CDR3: CASSDSTGADTQYF. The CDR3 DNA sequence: TGTGCCAGCAGTGACTCGACAGGGGCAGATACGCAGTATTTT.

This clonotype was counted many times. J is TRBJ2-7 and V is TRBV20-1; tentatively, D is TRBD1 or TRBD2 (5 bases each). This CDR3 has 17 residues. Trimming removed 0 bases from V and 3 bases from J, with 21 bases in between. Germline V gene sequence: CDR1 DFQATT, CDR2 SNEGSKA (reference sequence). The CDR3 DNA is TGCAGTGCTAGAGATCACACCCTGACCGGGGCAGACTACGAGCAGTACTTC. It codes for CSARDHTLTGADYEQYF.

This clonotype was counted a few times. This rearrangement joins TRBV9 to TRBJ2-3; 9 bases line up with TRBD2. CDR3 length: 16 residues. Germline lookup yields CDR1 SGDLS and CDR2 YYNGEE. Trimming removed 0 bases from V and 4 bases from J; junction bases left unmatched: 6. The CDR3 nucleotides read TGTGCCAGCAGCGTAGATCGCGGGAGGGCCGCAGATACGCAGTATTTT. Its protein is CASSVDRGRAADTQYF.

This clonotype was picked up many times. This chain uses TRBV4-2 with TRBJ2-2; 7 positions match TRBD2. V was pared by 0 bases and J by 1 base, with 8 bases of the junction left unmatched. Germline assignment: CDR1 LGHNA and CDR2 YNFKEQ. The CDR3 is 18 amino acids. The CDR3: CASSQDHGSGMNTGELFF. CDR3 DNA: TGTGCCAGCAGCCAAGATCATGGAAGCGGGATGAACACCGGGGAGCTGTTTTTT.

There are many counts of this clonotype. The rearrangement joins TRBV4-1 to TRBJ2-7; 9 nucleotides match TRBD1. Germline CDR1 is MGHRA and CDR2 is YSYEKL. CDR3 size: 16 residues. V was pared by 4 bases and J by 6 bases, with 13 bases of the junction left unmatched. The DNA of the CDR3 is TGCGCCAGCAGCCTTAGAAATGCGGGACAGGGATCCGAGCAGTACTTC. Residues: CASSLRNAGQGSEQYF.

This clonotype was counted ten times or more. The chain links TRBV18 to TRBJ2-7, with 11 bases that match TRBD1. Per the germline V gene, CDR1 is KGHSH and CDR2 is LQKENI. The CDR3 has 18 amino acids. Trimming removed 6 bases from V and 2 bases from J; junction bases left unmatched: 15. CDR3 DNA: TGTGCCAGCTCCCGCGGAATGACCGGGACAGGGGGACCCTACGAGCAGTACTTC. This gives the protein CASSRGMTGTGGPYEQYF.

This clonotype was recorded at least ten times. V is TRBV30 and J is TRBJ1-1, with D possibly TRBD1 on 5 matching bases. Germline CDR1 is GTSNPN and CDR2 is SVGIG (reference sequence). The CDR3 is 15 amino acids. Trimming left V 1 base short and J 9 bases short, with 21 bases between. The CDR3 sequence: CAWSAKTRGPAQAFF. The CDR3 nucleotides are TGTGCCTGGAGTGCAAAAACCCGGGGCCCGGCCCAAGCTTTCTTT.

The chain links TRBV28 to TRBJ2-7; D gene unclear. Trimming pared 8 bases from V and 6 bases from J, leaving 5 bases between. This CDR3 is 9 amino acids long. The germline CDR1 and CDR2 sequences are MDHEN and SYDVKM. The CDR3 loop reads CASVCEQYF. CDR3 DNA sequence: TGTGCCAGCGTTTGCGAGCAGTACTTC.

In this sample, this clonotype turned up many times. The CDR3 DNA is TGCGCCAGCATGCCCCGACAGAGCGTTAACTATGGCTACACCTTC. Its protein is CASMPRQSVNYGYTF. The genes are TRBV10-2 and TRBJ1-2; D perhaps matches TRBD1 (5 bases). CDR3 length: 15 amino acids. Germline CDR1 WSHSY, CDR2 SAAADI. V dropped 7 bases and J dropped 1 base, with 16 bases sitting between them.

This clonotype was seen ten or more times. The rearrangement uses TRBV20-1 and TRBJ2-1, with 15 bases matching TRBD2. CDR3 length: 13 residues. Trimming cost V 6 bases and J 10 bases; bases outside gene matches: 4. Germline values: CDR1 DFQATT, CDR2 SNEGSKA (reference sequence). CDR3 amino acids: CSAGLAGGREQFF. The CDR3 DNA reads TGCAGTGCGGGACTAGCGGGAGGAAGGGAGCAGTTCTTC.

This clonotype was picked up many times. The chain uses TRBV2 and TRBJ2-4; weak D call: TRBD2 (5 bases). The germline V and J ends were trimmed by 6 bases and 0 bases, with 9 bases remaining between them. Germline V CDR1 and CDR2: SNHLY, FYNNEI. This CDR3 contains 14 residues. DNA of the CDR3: TGTGCCAGCAGCGGGAACTTAGCCAAAAACATTCAGTACTTC. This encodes CASSGNLAKNIQYF.

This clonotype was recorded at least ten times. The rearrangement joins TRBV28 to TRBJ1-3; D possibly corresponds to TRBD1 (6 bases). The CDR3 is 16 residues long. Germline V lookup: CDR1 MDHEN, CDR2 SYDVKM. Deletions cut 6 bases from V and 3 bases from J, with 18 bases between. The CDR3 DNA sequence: TGTGCCAGCAGCCGCCCAGGGGAATCTAGTGGAAACACCATATATTTT. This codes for CASSRPGESSGNTIYF.

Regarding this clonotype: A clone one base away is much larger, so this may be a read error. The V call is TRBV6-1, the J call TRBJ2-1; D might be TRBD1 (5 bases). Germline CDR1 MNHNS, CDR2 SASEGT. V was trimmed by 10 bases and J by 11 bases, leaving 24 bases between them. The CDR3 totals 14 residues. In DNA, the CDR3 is TGTGCCACCCAAGGGGCAGTGACGCTCAGCAAGCAGTTCTTC. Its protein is CATQGAVTLSKQFF.

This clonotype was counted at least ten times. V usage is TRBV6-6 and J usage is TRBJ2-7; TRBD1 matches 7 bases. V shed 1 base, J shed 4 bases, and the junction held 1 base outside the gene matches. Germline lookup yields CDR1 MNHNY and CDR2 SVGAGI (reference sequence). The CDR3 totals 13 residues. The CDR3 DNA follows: TGTGCCAGCAGTTACTACAGGGGATACGAGCAGTACTTC. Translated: CASSYYRGYEQYF.

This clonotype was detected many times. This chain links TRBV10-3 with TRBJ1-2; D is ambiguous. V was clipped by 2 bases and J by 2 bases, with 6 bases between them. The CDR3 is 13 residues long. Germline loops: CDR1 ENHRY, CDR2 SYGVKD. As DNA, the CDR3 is TGTGCCATCAGTGAGAGTTACAACTATGGCTACACCTTC. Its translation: CAISESYNYGYTF.

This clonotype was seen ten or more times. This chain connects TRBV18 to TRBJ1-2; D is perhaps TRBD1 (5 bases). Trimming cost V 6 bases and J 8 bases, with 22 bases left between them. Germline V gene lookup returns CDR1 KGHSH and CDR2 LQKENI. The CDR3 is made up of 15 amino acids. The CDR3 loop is CASSFRDGPLGGYTF. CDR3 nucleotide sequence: TGTGCCAGCTCGTTTCGGGACGGACCCTTGGGAGGCTACACCTTC.

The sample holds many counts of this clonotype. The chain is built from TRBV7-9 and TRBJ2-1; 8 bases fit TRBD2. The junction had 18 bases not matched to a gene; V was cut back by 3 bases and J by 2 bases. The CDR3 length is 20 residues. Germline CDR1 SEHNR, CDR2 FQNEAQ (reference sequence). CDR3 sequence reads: CASSFLQGLTGGVTYNEQFF. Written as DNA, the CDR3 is TGTGCCAGCAGCTTCCTCCAAGGCCTGACGGGAGGGGTAACCTACAATGAGCAGTTCTTC.

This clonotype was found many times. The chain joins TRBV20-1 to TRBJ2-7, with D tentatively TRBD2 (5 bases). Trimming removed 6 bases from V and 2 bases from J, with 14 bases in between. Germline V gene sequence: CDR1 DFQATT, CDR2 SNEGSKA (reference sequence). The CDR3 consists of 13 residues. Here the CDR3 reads CSALTGETYEQYF. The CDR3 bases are TGCAGTGCGCTGACCGGGGAGACCTACGAGCAGTACTTC.

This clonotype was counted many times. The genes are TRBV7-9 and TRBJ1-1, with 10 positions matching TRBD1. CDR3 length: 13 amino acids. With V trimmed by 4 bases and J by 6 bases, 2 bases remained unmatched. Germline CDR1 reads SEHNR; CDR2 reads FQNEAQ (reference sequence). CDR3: CASSSGTGAEAFF. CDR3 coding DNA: TGTGCCAGCAGCTCCGGGACAGGGGCTGAAGCTTTCTTT.

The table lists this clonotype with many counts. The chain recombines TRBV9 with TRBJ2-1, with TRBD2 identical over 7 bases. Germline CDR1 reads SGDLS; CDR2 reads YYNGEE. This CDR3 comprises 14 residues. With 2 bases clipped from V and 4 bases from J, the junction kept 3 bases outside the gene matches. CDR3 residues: CASSVGTTYNEQFF. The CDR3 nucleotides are TGTGCCAGCAGCGTTGGGACTACATACAATGAGCAGTTCTTC.

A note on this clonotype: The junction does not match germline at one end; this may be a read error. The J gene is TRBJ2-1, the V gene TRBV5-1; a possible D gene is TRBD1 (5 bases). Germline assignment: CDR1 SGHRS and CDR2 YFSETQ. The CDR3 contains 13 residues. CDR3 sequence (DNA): TGTGCCAGCAGTCTCGGATCAGGGCATGAGCAGTTCTTC. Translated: CASSLGSGHEQFF.

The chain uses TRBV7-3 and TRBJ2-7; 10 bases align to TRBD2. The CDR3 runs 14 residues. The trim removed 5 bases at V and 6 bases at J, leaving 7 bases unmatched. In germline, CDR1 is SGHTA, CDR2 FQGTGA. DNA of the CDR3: TGTGCCAGCAGCCCATCTAGCGGGAGTTCCGAGCAGTACTTC. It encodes CASSPSSGSSEQYF.

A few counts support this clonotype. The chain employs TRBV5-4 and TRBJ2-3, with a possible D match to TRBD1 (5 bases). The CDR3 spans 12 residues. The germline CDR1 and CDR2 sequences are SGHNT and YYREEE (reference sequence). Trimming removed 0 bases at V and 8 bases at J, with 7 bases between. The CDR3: CASSLGGVTQYF. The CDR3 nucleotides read TGTGCCAGCAGCTTGGGGGGCGTTACGCAGTATTTT.

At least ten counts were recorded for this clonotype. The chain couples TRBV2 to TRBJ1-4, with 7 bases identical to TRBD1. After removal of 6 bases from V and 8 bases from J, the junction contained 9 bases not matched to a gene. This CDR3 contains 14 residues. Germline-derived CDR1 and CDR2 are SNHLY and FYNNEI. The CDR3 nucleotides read TGTGCCAGCAGGAGGGAGACAGGGAACGAAAAACTGTTTTTT. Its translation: CASRRETGNEKLFF. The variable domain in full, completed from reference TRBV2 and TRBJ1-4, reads EPEVTQTPSHQVTQMGQEVILRCVPISNHLYFYWYRQILGQKVEFLVSFYNNEISEKSEIFDDQFSVERPDGSNFTLKIRSTKLEDSAMYFCASRRETGNEKLFFGSGTQLSVL.

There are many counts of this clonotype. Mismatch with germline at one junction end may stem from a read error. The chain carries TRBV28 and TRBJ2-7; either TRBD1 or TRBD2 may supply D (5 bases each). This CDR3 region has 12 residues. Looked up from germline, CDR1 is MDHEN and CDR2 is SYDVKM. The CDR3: CASSLSWDEEYF. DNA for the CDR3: TGTGCCAGCAGTTTATCCTGGGACGAGGAGTACTTC.

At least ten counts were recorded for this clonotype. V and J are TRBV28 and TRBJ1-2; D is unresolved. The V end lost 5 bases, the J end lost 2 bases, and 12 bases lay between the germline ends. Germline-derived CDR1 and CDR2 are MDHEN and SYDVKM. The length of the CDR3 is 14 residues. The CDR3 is CASSPAPGNYGYTF. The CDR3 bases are TGTGCCAGCAGTCCCGCCCCGGGGAACTATGGCTACACCTTC.